This entry features one TCR beta chain sequence. Its antigen is not known. Looked up from germline, CDR1 is LGHNA and CDR2 is YSLEER. This CDR3 has 17 residues. Between the trimmed V and J ends, which lost 0 bases and 1 base, there was a span of 10 bases. This sample was taken from a study of T cell responses to AZD1222 COVID-19 vaccine. Study-wide results and limits: The study reported that nearly half of spike-specific TCRs target unmutated variant regions.

Using immunoSEQ multiplex PCR, the repertoire was profiled, and TCRdb retains in-frame clones only, with some absent. This sample has 120,000 to 150,000 clones, with roughly 90% found just once. This sample comprised peripheral blood, obtained on day 0 of AZD1222 vaccination. This sequence originates from an adult in good health. The J gene is TRBJ1-6, the V gene TRBV4-3; weak D call: TRBD1 (5 bases). In DNA, the CDR3 is TGCGCCAGCAGCCAAGAGTTAGACAGATCCTATAATTCACCCCTCCACTTT. Translating gives CASSQELDRSYNSPLHF.